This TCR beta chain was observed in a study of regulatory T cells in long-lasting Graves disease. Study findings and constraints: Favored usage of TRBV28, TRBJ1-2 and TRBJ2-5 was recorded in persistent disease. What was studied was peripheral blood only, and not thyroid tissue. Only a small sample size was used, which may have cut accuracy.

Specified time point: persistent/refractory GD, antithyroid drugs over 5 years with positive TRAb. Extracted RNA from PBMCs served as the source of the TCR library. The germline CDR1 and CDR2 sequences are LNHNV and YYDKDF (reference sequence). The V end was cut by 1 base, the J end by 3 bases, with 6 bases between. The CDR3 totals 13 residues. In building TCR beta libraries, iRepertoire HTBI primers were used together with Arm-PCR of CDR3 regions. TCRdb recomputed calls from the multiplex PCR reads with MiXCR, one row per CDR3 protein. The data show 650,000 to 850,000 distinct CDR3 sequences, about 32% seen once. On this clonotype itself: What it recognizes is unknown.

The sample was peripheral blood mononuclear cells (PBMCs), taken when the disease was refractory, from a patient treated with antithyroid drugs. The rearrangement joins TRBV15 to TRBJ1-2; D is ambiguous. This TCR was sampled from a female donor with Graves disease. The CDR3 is CATSRGQDYGYTF. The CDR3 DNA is TGTGCCACCAGCAGAGGTCAGGACTATGGCTACACCTTC.